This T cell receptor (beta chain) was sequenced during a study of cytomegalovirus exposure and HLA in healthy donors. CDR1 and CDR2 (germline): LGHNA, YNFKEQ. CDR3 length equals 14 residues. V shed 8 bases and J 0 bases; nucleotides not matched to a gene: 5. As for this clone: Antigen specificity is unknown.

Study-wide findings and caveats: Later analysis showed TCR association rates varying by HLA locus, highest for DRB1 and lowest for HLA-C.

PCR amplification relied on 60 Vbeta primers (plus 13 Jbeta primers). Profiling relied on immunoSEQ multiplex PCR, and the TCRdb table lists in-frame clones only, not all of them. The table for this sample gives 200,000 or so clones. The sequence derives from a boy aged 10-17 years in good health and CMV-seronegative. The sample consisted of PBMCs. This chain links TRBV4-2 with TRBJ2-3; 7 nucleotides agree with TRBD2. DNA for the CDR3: TGTGCCAGCGGACTAGTCCTCAGCACAGATACGCAGTATTTT. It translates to CASGLVLSTDTQYF.